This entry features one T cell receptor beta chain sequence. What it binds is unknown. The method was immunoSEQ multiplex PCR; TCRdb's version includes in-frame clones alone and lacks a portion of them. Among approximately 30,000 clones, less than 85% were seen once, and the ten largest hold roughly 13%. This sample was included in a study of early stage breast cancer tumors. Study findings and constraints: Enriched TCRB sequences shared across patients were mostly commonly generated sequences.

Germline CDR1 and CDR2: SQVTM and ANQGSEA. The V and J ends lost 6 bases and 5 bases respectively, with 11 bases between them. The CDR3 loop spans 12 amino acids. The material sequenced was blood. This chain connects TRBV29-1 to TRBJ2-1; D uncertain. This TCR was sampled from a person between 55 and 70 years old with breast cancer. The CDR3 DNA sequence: TGCAGCGTCGGATCAAGCGACAATGAGCAGTTCTTC. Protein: CSVGSSDNEQFF.